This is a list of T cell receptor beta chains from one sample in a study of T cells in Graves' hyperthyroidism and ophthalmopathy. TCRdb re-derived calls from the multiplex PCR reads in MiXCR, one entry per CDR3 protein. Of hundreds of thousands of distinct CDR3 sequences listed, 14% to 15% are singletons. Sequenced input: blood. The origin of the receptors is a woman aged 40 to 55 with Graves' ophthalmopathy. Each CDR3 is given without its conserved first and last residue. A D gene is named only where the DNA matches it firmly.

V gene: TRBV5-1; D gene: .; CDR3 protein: ASSFQESGANVLT
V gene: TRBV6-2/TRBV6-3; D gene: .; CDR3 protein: ASAFRSHEQY
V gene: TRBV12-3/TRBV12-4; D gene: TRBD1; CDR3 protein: ASSPTRDRGTEAF
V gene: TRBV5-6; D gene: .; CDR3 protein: ASSLGQGITGELF
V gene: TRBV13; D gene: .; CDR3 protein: ASSSWIRGLHSPLH
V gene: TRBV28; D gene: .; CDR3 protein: ASSLSPESGNQPQH
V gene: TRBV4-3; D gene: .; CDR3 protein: ASSQDHSRSNTGELF
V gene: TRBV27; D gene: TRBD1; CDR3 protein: ASMPRIGTGLYEQY
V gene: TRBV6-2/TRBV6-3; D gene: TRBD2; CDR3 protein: ASSYSRAGNEQF
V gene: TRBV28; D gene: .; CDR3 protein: ASRSHMGDWTEAF
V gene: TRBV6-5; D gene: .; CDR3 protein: ASSSRQGVNSPLH
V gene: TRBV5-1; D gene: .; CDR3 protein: ASRVSPDSYEQY
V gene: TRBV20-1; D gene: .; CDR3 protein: SARAPGHSPYGYT
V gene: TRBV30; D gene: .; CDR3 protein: AWSSGTNTEAF
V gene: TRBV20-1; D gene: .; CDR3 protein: SARDLRAGEGYEQY
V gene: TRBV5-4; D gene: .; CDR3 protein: ASSLRGQDYEQF
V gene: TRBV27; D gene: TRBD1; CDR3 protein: ASSTRPTGGGNQPQH
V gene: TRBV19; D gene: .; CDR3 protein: ASSPTPPGSYEQY
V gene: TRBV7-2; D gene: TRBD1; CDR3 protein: ASSPTGGASHYGHT
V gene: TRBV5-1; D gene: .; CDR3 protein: ASSPVVWGNTEAF
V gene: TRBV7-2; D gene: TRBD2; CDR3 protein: ASSTWTSGSRETQY
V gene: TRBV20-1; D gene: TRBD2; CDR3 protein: SAWTSGPSTGYEQY